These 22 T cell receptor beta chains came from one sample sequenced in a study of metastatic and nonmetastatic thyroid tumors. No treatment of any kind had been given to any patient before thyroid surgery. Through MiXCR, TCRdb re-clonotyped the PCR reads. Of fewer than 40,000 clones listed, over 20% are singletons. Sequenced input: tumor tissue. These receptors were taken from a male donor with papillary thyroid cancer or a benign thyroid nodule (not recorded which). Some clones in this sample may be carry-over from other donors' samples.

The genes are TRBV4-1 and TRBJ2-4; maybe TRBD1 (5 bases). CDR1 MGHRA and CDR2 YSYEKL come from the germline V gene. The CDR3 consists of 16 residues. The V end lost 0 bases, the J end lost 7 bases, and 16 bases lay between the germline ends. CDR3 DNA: TGCGCCAGCAGCCAAGACTCCGCGACAGTCAGGAACATTCAGTACTTC. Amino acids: CASSQDSATVRNIQYF.

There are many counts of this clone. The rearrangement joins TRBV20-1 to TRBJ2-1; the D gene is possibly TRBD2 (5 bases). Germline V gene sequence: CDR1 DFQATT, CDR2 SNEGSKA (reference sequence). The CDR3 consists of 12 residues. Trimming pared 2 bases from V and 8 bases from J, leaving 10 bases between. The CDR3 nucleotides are TGCAGTGCTAGACCGGGGTATCATGAGCAGTTCTTC. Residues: CSARPGYHEQFF.

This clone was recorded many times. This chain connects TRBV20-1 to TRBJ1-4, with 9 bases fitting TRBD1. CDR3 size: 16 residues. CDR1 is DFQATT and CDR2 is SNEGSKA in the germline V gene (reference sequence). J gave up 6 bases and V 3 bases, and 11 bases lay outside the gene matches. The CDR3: CSASAGTGLPHEKLFF. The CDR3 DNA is TGCAGTGCTAGTGCCGGGACAGGGTTGCCGCATGAAAAACTGTTTTTT.

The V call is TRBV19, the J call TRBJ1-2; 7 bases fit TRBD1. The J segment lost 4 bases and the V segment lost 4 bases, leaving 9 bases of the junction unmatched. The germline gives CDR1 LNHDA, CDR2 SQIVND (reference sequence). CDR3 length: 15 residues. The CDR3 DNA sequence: TGTGCCAGTAGTAATGGAGGAGGGGGCGCCTATGGCTACACCTTC. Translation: CASSNGGGGAYGYTF.

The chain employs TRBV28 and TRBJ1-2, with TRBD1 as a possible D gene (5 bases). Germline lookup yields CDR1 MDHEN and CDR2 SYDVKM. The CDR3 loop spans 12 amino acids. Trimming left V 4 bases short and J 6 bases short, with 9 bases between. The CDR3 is CASSYGGDGYTF. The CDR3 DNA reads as TGTGCCAGCAGTTATGGGGGGGATGGCTACACCTTC.

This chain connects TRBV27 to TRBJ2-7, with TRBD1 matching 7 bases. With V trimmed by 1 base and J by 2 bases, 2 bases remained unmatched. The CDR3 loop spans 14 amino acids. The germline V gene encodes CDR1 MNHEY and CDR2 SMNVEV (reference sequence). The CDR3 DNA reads TGTGCCAGCAGTTTATTCACAGGGGCCTACGAGCAGTACTTC. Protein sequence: CASSLFTGAYEQYF.

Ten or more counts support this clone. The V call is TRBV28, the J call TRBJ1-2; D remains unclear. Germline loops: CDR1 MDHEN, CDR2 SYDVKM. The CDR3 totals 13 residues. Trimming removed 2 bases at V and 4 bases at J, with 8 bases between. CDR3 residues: CASSLGRIYGYTF. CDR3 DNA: TGTGCCAGCAGTTTAGGTAGGATCTATGGCTACACCTTC.

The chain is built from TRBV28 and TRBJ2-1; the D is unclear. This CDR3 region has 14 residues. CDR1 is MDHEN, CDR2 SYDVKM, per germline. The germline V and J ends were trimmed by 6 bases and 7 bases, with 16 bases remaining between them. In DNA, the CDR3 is TGTGCCAGCAGAACGACCTCTAGGAGAAATGAGCAGTTCTTC. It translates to CASRTTSRRNEQFF.

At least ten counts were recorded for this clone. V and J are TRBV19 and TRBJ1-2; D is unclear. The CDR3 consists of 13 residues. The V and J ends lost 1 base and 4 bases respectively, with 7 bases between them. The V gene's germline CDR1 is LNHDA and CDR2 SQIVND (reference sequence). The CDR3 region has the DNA TGTGCCAGTAGTATAGGGGGTAGCTATGGCTACACCTTC. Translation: CASSIGGSYGYTF.

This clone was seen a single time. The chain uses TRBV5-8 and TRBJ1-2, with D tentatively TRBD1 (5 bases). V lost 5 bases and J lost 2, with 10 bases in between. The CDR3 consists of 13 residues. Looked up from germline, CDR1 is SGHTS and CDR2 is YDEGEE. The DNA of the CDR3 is TGTGCCAGCAGAGTGGACACCAACTATGGCTACACCTTC. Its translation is CASRVDTNYGYTF.

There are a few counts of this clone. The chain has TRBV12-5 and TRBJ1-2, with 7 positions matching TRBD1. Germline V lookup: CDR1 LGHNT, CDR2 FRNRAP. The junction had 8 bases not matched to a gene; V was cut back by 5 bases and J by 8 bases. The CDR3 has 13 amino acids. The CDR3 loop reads CASGPNDRDGYTF. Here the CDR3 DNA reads TGTGCTAGTGGTCCAAATGACAGGGACGGCTACACCTTC.

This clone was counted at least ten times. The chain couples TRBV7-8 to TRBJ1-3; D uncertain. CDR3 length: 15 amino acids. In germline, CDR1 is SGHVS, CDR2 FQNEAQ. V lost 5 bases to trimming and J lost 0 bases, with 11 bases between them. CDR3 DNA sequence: TGTGCCAGCAGCCAGGACGGCCGCTCTGGAAACACCATATATTTT. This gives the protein CASSQDGRSGNTIYF.

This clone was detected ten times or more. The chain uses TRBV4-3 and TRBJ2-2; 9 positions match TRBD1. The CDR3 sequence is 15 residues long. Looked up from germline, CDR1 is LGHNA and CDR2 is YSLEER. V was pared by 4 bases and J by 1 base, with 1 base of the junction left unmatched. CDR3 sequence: CASSLGQGNTGELFF. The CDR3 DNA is TGCGCCAGCAGCCTGGGACAGGGGAACACCGGGGAGCTGTTTTTT.

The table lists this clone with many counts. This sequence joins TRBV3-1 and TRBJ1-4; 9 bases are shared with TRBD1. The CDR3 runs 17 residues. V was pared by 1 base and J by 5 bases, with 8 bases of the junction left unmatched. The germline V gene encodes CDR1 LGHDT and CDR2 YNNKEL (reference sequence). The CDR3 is CASSQVLGTGMNEKLFF. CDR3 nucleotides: TGTGCCAGCAGCCAAGTTCTCGGGACAGGGATGAATGAAAAACTGTTTTTT.

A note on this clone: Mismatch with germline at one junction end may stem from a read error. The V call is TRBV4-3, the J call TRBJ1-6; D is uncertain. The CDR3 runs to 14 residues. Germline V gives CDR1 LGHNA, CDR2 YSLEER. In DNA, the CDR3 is TGCACCAGCAGCCAAGGAGTCGGCCATTCACCCCTCCACTTT. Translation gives CTSSQGVGHSPLHF.

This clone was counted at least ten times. The CDR3 spells CASSGQPSGELFF. CDR3 nucleotides: TGCGCCAGCAGTGGACAGCCAAGCGGGGAGCTGTTTTTT. This sequence joins TRBV4-1 and TRBJ2-2; D is possibly TRBD1 (6 bases). The CDR3 is made up of 13 amino acids. Germline V gene lookup returns CDR1 MGHRA and CDR2 YSYEKL. V dropped 6 bases and J dropped 7 bases, with 12 bases sitting between them.

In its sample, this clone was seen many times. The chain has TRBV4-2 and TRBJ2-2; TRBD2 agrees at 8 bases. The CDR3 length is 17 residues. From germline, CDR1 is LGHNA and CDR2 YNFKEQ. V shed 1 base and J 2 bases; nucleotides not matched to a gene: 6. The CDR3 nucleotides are TGTGCCAGCAGCCAAGTCACTAGCGGAAGAAACACCGGGGAGCTGTTTTTT. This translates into CASSQVTSGRNTGELFF.

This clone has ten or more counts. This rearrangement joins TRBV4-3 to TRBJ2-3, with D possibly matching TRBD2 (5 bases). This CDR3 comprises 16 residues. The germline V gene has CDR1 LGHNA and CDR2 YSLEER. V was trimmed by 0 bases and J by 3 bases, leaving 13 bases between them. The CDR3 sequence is CASSQDRASFTDTQYF. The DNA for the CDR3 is TGCGCCAGCAGCCAAGACCGGGCTAGCTTTACAGATACGCAGTATTTT.

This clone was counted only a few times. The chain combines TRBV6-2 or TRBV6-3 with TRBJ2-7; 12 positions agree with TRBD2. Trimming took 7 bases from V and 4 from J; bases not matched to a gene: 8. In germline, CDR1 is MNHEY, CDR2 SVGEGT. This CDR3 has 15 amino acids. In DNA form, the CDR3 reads TGTGCCAGCATCTTGACTAGCGGGAGATCGTACGAGCAGTACTTC. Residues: CASILTSGRSYEQYF.

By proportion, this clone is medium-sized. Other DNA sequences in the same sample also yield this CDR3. CDR3 sequence reads: CASSPGVGEQFF. DNA of the CDR3: TGTGCCAGCAGTCCAGGGGTCGGGGAGCAGTTCTTC. The rearrangement joins TRBV7-2 to TRBJ2-1; TRBD1 is a possible D gene (6 bases). The V end lost 6 bases, the J end lost 10 bases, and 13 bases lay between the germline ends. The CDR3 extends over 12 amino acids. From germline, CDR1 is SGHTA and CDR2 FQGNSA.

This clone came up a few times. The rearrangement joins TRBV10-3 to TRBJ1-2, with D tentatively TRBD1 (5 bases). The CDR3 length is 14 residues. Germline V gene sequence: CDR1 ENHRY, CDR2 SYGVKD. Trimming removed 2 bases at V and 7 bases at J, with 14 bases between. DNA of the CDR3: TGTGCCATCAGTGAGGACCTAGGACAAGGTGGCTACACCTTC. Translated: CAISEDLGQGGYTF.

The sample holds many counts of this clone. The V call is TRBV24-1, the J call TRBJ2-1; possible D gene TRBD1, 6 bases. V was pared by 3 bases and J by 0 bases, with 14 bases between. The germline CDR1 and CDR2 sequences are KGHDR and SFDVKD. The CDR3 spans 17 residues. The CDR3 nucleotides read TGTGCCACCAGTGATAGGACAGTCGCCAGCTCCTACAATGAGCAGTTCTTC. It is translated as CATSDRTVASSYNEQFF.